The clone carrying this TCR beta chain was counted once. The sample is drawn from a study of cytomegalovirus exposure and HLA in healthy donors. Both 60 Vbeta primers and 13 Jbeta primers went into the PCR. Libraries were prepared by immunoSEQ multiplex PCR; TCRdb keeps only in-frame clonotypes and omits some of them. The sample shows tens of thousands of clones, around 81% of them seen only once. Germline values: CDR1 MNHEY, CDR2 SMNVEV (reference sequence). CDR3 length: 13 residues. V was pared by 3 bases and J by 9 bases, with 4 bases of the junction left unmatched. The receptor was derived from a man aged 30 to 45 in good health and CMV-seronegative. This chain links TRBV27 with TRBJ2-1, with 8 bases lining up with TRBD2. The sequencing input was PBMCs. Here the CDR3 reads CASSFLSGGEQFF. For the CDR3, the DNA is TGTGCCAGCAGTTTCCTGAGCGGGGGTGAGCAGTTCTTC.